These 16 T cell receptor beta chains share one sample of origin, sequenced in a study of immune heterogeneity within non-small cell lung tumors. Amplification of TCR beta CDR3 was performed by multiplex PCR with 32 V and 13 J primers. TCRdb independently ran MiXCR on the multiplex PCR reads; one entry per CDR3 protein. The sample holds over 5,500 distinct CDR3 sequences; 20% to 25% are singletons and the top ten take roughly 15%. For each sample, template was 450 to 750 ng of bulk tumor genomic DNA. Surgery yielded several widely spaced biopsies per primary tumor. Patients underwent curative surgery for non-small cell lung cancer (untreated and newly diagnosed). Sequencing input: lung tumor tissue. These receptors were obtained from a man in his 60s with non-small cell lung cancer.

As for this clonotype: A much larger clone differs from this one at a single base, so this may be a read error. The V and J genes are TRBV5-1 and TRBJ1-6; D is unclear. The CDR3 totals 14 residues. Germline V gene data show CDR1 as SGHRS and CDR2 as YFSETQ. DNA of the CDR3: TGCTCCAGCCGGATTTCGTCCTATAATTCACCCCTCCACTTT. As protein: CSSRISSYNSPLHF.

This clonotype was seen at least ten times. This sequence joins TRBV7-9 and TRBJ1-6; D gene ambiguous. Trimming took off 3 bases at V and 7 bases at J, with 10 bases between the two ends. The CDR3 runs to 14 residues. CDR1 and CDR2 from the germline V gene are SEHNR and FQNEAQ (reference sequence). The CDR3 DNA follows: TGTGCCAGCAGCTTTGCCCGACCCAATTCACCCCTCCACTTT. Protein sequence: CASSFARPNSPLHF. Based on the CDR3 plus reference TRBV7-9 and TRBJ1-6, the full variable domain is DTGVSQNPRHKITKRGQNVTFRCDPISEHNRLYWYRQTLGQGPEFLTYFQNEAQLEKSRLLSDRFSAERPKGSFSTLEIQRTEQGDSAMYLCASSFARPNSPLHFGNGTRLTVT.

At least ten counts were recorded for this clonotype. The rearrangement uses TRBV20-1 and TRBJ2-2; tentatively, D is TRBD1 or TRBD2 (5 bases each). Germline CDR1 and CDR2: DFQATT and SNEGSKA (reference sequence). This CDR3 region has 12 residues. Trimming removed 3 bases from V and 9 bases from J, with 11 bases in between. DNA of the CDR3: TGCAGTGCTAGCTGGGACCACCGGGAGCTGTTTTTT. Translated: CSASWDHRELFF.

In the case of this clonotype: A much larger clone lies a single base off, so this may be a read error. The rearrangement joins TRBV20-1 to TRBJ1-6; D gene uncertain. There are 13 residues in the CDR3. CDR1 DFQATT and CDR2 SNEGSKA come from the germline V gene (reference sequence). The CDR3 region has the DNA TGCAGTGCTGGGAACTCCTATAATTCACACCTCCACTTT. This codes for CSAGNSYNSHLHF.

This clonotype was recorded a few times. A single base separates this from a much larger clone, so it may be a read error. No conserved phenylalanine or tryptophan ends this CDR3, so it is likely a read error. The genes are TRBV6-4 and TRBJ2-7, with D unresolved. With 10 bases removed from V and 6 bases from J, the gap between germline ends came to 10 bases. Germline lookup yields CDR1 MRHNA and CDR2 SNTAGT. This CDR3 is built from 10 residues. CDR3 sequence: CAKRFFEQYS. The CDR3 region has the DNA TGTGCCAAGAGGTTTTTCGAGCAGTACTCC.

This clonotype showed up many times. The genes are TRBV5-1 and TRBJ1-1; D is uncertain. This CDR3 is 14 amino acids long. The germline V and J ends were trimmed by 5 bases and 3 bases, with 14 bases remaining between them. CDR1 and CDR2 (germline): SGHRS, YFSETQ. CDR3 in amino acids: CASSSRRADTEAFF. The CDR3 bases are TGCGCCAGCAGTTCCCGAAGAGCTGACACTGAAGCTTTCTTT.

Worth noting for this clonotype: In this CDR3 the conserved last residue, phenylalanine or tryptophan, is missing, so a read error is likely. The CDR3 DNA sequence: TGCAGCGTTGTCTGGACAGACGCTAACTATGGCTACACCTTA. This encodes CSVVWTDANYGYTL. The rearrangement uses TRBV29-1 and TRBJ1-2, with D possibly matching TRBD1 (6 bases). Germline-derived CDR1 and CDR2 are SQVTM and ANQGSEA. The CDR3 loop spans 14 amino acids. The V gene lost 4 bases and the J gene lost 0 bases, with 12 bases spanning the gap.

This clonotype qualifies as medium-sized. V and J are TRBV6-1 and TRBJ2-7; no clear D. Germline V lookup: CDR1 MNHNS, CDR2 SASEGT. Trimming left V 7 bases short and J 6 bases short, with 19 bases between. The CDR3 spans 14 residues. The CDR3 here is CASIPPGPLAEQYF. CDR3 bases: TGTGCCAGCATACCCCCAGGCCCCTTGGCCGAGCAGTACTTC.

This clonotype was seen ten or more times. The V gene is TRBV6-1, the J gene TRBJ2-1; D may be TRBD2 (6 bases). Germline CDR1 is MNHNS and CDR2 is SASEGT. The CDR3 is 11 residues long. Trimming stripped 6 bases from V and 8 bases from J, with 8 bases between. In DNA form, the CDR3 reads TGTGCCAGCAGACTAGCTTATGAGCAGTTCTTC. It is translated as CASRLAYEQFF.

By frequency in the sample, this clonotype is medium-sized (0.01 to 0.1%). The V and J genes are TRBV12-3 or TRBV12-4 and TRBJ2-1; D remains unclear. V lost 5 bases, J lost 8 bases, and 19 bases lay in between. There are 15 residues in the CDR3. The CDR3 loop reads CASSLSLDRRDEQFF. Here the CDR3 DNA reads TGTGCCAGCAGTCTTTCCCTGGACCGTCGGGATGAGCAGTTCTTC.

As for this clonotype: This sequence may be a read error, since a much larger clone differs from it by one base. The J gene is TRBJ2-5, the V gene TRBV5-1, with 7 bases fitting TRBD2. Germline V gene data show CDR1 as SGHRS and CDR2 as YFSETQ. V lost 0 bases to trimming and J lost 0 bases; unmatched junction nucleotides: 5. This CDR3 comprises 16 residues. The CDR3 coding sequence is TGCGCCAGCAGCTTGGATCCAGCGGGGTACCAAGAGACCCAGTACTTC. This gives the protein CASSLDPAGYQETQYF. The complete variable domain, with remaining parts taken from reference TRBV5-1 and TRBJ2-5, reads KAGVTQTPRYLIKTRGQQVTLSCSPISGHRSVSWYQQTPGQGLQFLFEYFSETQRNKGNFPGRFSGRQFSNSRSEMNVSTLELGDSALYLCASSLDPAGYQETQYFGPGTRLLVL.

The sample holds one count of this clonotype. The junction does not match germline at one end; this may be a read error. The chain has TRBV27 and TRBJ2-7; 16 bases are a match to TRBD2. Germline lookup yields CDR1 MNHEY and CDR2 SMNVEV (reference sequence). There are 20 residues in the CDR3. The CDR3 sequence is CSSSLSAGTSGRAGLYEQYF. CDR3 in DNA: TGTTCCAGCAGTTTATCGGCCGGGACTAGCGGGAGGGCCGGTCTCTACGAGCAGTACTTC.

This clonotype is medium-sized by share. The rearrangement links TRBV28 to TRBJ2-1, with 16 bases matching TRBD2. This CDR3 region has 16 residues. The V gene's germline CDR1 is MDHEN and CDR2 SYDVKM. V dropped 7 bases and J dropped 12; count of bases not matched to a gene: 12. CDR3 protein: CASTPPGTSGRAGQFF. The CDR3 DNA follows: TGTGCCAGCACTCCCCCAGGGACTAGCGGGAGGGCCGGGCAGTTCTTC.

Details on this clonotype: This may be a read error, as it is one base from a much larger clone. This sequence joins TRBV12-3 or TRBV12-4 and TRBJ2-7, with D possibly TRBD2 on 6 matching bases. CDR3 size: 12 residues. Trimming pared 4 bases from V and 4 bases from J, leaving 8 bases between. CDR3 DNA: TGTGCCAGCAGTTCGGGGGTGTACGAGCAGTACTTC. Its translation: CASSSGVYEQYF.

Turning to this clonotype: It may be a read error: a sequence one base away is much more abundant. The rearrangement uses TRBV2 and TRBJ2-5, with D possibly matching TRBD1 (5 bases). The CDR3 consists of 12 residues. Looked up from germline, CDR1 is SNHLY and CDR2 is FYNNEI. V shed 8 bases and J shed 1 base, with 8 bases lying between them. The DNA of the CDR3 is TGTGCCAGCGGACATTCCCAAGAGACCCAGTACTTC. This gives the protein CASGHSQETQYF.

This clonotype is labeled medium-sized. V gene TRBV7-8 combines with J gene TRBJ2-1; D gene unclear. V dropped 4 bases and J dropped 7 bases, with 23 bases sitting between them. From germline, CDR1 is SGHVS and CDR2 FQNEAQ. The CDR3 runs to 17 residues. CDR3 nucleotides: TGTGCCAGCAGCTCACACCCCGACCGCCGAGTTGGGAATGAGCAGTTCTTC. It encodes CASSSHPDRRVGNEQFF.